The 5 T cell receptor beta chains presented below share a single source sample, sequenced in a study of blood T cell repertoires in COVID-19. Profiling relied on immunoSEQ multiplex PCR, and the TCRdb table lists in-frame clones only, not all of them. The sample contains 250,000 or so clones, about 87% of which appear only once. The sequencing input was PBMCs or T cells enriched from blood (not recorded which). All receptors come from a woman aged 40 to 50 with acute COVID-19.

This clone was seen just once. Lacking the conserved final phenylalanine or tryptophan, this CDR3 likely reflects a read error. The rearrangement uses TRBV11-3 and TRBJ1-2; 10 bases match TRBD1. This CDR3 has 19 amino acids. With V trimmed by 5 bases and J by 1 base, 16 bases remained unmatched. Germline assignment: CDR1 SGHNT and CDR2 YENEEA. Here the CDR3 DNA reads TGTGCCAGCAGCCCCCCTGGCGGGGTGACAGGGGGCCTTAACTATGGCTACACCCTC. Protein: CASSPPGGVTGGLNYGYTL.

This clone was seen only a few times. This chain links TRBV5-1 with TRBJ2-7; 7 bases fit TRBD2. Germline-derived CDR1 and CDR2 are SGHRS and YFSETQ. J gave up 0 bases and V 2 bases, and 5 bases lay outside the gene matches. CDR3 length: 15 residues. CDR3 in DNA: TGCGCCAGCAGCTTCGGGGGGATCCGCTCCTACGAGCAGTACTTC. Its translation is CASSFGGIRSYEQYF.

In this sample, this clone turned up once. CDR3 coding DNA: TGCGCCAGCAGCTTGTATACAGGTCCGACCTACGAGCAGTACTTC. As protein: CASSLYTGPTYEQYF. The V gene is TRBV5-1, the J gene TRBJ2-7; D is possibly TRBD1 (5 bases). Germline V gene data show CDR1 as SGHRS and CDR2 as YFSETQ. Deletions cut 1 base from V and 2 bases from J, with 13 bases between. The CDR3 sequence is 15 residues long.

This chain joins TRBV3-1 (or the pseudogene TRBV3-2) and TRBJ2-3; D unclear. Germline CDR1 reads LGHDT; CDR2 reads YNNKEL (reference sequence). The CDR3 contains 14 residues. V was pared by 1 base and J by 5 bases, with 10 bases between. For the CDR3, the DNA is TGTGCCAGCAGCCAAGGCTACCGAGGAGATACGCAGTATTTT. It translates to CASSQGYRGDTQYF.

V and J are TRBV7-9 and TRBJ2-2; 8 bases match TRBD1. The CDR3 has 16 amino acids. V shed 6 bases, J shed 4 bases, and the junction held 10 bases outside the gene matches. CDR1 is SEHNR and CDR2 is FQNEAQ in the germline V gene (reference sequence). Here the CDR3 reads CASRSAAGGTTGELFF. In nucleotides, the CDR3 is TGTGCCAGCAGGTCCGCGGCAGGGGGCACCACCGGGGAGCTGTTTTTT.